Following are 15 T cell receptor beta chains from one sample sequenced in a study of T cell responses to AZD1222 COVID-19 vaccine. Repertoires were generated with immunoSEQ multiplex PCR, while TCRdb's copy carries only in-frame clones and drops some. This repertoire shows 85,000 to 90,000 clones, about nine tenths found once; its top ten account for less than 3.5%. Sequencing used peripheral blood, obtained on day 0 of AZD1222 vaccination. These receptors were obtained from an adult in good health.

This clone was recorded only once. CDR3 coding DNA: TGTGCTGTCAGGCAGGGGTTGGAAGGCAATCAGCCCCAGCATTTT. It is translated as CAVRQGLEGNQPQHF. The V call is TRBV10-3, the J call TRBJ1-5; TRBD1 might be the D (6 bases). CDR3 length equals 15 residues. In germline, CDR1 is ENHRY, CDR2 SYGVKD.

J is TRBJ2-2 and V is TRBV5-5; D remains ambiguous. Germline V gives CDR1 SGHKS, CDR2 YYEKEE (reference sequence). This CDR3 has 13 amino acids. The germline V and J ends were trimmed by 3 bases and 6 bases, with 9 bases remaining between them. The CDR3 DNA follows: TGTGCCAGCAGCTCCGGTACGGCCGGGGAGCTGTTTTTT. Its translation is CASSSGTAGELFF. The whole variable domain, filled in from reference TRBV5-5 and TRBJ2-2, reads DAGVTQSPTHLIKTRGQQVTLRCSPISGHKSVSWYQQVLGQGPQFIFQYYEKEERGRGNFPDRFSARQFPNYSSELNVNALLLGDSALYLCASSSGTAGELFFGEGSRLTVL.

V usage is TRBV5-4 and J usage is TRBJ2-3, with D possibly TRBD1 on 6 matching bases. Germline V gives CDR1 SGHNT, CDR2 YYREEE (reference sequence). CDR3 length equals 15 residues. Trimming took off 1 base at V and 5 bases at J, with 14 bases between the two ends. The chain's CDR3 is CASSLSYRVEDTQYF. Written as DNA, the CDR3 is TGTGCCAGCAGCTTGTCTTACAGGGTGGAAGATACGCAGTATTTT.

The chain has TRBV5-4 and TRBJ1-3; TRBD1 aligns across 7 bases. Germline CDR1 is SGHNT and CDR2 is YYREEE (reference sequence). The CDR3 runs to 14 residues. Germline trimming cut 2 bases from V and 4 bases from J; bases unmatched to any gene: 3. CDR3 sequence reads: CASSLGDRGNTIYF. The CDR3 region has the DNA TGTGCCAGCAGCTTAGGGGACAGAGGAAACACCATATATTTT.

The V gene is TRBV27, the J gene TRBJ1-6; D is ambiguous. The germline V gene has CDR1 MNHEY and CDR2 SMNVEV (reference sequence). Trimming took off 4 bases at V and 8 bases at J, with 9 bases between the two ends. The CDR3 totals 13 residues. CDR3 protein: CASSSGWDSPLHF. DNA of the CDR3: TGTGCCAGCAGTTCTGGATGGGATTCACCCCTCCACTTT.

This chain uses TRBV6-6 with TRBJ1-5; D call uncertain. The CDR3 contains 15 residues. The V end lost 5 bases, the J end lost 2 bases, and 13 bases lay between the germline ends. Germline assignment: CDR1 MNHNY and CDR2 SVGAGI (reference sequence). The DNA of the CDR3 is TGTGCCAGCAGTGTCACTACCAAAGGCAATCAGCCCCAGCATTTT. Protein product: CASSVTTKGNQPQHF.

V is TRBV6-1 and J is TRBJ1-5; D not certain. The CDR3 totals 14 residues. Trimming removed 1 base at V and 3 bases at J, with 7 bases between. The germline V gene encodes CDR1 MNHNS and CDR2 SASEGT. CDR3 bases: TGTGCCAGCAGTGAAGGGGCGGCCAATCAGCCCCAGCATTTT. This codes for CASSEGAANQPQHF.

The J gene is TRBJ1-5, the V gene TRBV28; perhaps TRBD1 as D (6 bases). The ends were cut back, 2 bases at V and 0 bases at J, with 8 bases in the middle. The V gene's germline CDR1 is MDHEN and CDR2 SYDVKM. The CDR3 contains 15 residues. CDR3 in amino acids: CASSLRTASNQPQHF. The CDR3 DNA reads TGTGCCAGCAGTTTAAGGACAGCTAGCAATCAGCCCCAGCATTTT.

The rearrangement joins TRBV3-1 (or the pseudogene TRBV3-2) to TRBJ2-1, with D uncertain. The CDR3 runs 16 residues. Germline CDR1 and CDR2: LGHDT and YNNKEL (reference sequence). Trimming shortened V by 0 bases and J by 6 bases, and 15 bases separated the two germline ends. The CDR3 DNA is TGTGCCAGCAGCCAAGAGTTCGGGCGTCTCCGCAATGAGCAGTTCTTC. This sequence encodes CASSQEFGRLRNEQFF.

This clone was observed a single time. The J gene is TRBJ2-3, the V gene TRBV6-1; TRBD2 is a possible D gene (7 bases). V lost 7 bases, J lost 1 base, and 15 bases lay in between. Germline V gene lookup returns CDR1 MNHNS and CDR2 SASEGT. The CDR3 totals 15 residues. CDR3 region: CASTPGGAGTDTQYF. The DNA for the CDR3 is TGTGCCAGCACCCCTGGGGGGGCCGGCACAGATACGCAGTATTTT.

CDR3 amino acids: CASSLSAGGSPENYGYTF. CDR3 DNA: TGCGCCAGCAGCTTGTCGGCAGGGGGCTCTCCGGAGAACTATGGCTACACCTTC. The chain couples TRBV5-1 to TRBJ1-2; 8 bases agree with TRBD1. The V segment lost 1 base and the J segment 2 bases; nucleotides outside the gene matches: 13. Germline V lookup: CDR1 SGHRS, CDR2 YFSETQ. CDR3 length equals 18 residues.

The chain has TRBV2 and TRBJ2-7; D not certain. This CDR3 region has 13 residues. Germline V CDR1 and CDR2: SNHLY, FYNNEI. Deletions cut 6 bases from V and 2 bases from J, with 11 bases between. CDR3 in DNA: TGTGCCAGCAGCACGCTAGTGGCCTACGAGCAGTACTTC. It yields the protein CASSTLVAYEQYF.

V and J are TRBV14 and TRBJ2-1, with unresolved D. The germline V gene encodes CDR1 SGHDN and CDR2 FVKESK. The length of the CDR3 is 15 residues. Trimming took 0 bases from V and 0 from J, leaving 6 bases between them. The chain's CDR3 is CASSQDGSSYNEQFF. CDR3 bases: TGTGCCAGCAGCCAAGACGGAAGCTCCTACAATGAGCAGTTCTTC.

CDR3 sequence (DNA): TGTGCCAGTAGTCTACAAAACAGGGGGCTACAAGAGACCCAGTACTTC. It encodes CASSLQNRGLQETQYF. This chain joins TRBV19 and TRBJ2-5; 9 bases map to TRBD1. The CDR3 has 16 residues. V shed 5 bases, J shed 2 bases, and the junction held 9 bases outside the gene matches. Germline CDR1 and CDR2: LNHDA and SQIVND (reference sequence).

This clone occurred once. The V and J genes are TRBV13 and TRBJ2-7, with 9 bases fitting TRBD1. CDR3 length: 16 residues. V dropped 3 bases and J dropped 3; count of bases not matched to a gene: 9. Germline V CDR1 and CDR2: PRHDT, FYEKMQ (reference sequence). The CDR3 loop reads CASSFSMGQGLYEQYF. The CDR3, as DNA: TGTGCCAGCAGCTTTTCCATGGGACAGGGACTCTACGAGCAGTACTTC. Variable domain in full (rest from reference TRBV13 and TRBJ2-7): AAGVIQSPRHLIKEKRETATLKCYPIPRHDTVYWYQQGPGQDPQFLISFYEKMQSDKGSIPDRFSAQQFSDYHSELNMSSLELGDSALYFCASSFSMGQGLYEQYFGPGTRLTVT.